This T cell receptor beta chain was recovered during a study of T cell responses to AZD1222 COVID-19 vaccine. Study-wide findings and caveats: Spike-specific TCR breadth and depth both grew after two AZD1222 doses. Scientists sampled the repertoires only once the peak T cell response had passed. Donors skewed white British and female; clonal diversity was possibly underestimated.

A note on this clone: No antigen is known for it.

The table came from immunoSEQ multiplex PCR; TCRdb's copy has only in-frame clones and leaves some out. Of 150,000 or so clones listed, about 91% are singletons. This sequence was found in an adult who received the AZD1222 COVID-19 vaccine. The specimen comprised peripheral blood, sampled 28 days after the second AZD1222 dose.

The CDR3 DNA is TGTGCCAGCAGCTCGGTACTAGCGGGAGCATCCTACGAGCAGTACTTC. As protein: CASSSVLAGASYEQYF. V gene TRBV11-3 combines with J gene TRBJ2-7, with 11 bases that match TRBD2. The CDR3 covers 16 residues. CDR1 is SGHNT and CDR2 is YENEEA in the germline V gene. The J segment lost 1 base and the V segment lost 4 bases, leaving 6 bases of the junction unmatched.